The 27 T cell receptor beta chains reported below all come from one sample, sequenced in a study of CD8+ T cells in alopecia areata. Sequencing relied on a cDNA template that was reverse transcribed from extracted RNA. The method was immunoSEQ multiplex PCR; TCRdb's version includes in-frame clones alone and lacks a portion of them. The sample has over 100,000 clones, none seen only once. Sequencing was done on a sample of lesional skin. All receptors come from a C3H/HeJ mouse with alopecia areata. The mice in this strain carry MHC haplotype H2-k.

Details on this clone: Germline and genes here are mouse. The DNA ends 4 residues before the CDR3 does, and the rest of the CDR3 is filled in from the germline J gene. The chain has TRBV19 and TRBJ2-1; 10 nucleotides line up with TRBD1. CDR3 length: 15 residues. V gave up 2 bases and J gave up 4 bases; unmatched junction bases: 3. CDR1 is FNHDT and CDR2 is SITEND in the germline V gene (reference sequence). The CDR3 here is CASSIPGQGYAEQFF. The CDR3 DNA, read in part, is TGTGCCAGCAGTATCCCGGGACAGGGGTATGCT.

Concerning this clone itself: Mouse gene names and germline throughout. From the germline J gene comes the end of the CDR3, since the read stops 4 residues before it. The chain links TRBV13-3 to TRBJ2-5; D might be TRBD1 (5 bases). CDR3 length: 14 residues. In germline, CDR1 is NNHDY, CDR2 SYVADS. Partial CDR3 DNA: TGTGCCAGCAGTGACAGGGAGAGGGGAGAC. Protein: CASSDRERGD. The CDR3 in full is CASSDRERGDTQYF.

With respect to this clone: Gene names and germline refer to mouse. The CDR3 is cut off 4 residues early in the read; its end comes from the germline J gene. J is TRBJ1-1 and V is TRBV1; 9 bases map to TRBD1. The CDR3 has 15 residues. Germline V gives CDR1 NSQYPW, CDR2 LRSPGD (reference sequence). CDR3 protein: CTCSAGDRERTEVFF. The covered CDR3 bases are TGCACCTGCAGTGCCGGGGACAGGGAGAGGACA. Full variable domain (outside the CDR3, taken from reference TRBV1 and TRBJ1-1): VTLLEQNPRWRLVPRGQAVNLRCILKNSQYPWMSWYQQDLQKQLQWLFTLRSPGDKEVKSLPGADYLATRVTDTELRLQVANMSQGRTLYCTCSAGDRERTEVFFGKGTRLTVV.

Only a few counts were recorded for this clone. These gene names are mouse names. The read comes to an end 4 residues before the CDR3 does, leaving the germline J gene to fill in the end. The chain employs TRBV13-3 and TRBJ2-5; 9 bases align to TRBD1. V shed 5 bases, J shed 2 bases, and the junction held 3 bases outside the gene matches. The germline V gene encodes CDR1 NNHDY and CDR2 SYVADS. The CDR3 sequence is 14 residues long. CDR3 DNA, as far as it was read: TGTGCCAGCAGGACAGGGGGTGGCCAAGAC. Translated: CASRTGGGQD. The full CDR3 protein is CASRTGGGQDTQYF.

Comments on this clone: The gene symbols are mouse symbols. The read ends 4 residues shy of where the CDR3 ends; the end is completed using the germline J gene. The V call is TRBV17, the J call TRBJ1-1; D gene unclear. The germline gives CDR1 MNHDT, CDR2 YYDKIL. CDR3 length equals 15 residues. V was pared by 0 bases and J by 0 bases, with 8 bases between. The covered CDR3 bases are TGTGCTAGCAGTAGAGATAGCCAGGCAAACACA. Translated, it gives CASSRDSQANT. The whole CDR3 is CASSRDSQANTEVFF.

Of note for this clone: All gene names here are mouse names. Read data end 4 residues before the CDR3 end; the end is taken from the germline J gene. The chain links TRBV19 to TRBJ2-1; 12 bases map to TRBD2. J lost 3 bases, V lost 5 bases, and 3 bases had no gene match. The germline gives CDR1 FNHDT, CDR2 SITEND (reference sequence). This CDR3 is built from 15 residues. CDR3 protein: CASRDWGGLYAEQFF. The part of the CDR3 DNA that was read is TGTGCCAGCAGGGACTGGGGGGGTCTCTATGCT.

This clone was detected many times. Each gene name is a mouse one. The covered CDR3 bases are TGTGCCAGCAGGGCCCCGGACATCTAT. It yields the protein CASRAPDIY. The whole CDR3 region reads CASRAPDIYEQYF. This chain uses TRBV13-3 with TRBJ2-7; D is possibly TRBD1 (5 bases). The missing CDR3 end, 4 residues past where the read stops, is filled in from the germline J gene. Deletions cut 5 bases from V and 3 bases from J, with 12 bases between. Germline values: CDR1 NNHDY, CDR2 SYVADS. This CDR3 comprises 13 residues.

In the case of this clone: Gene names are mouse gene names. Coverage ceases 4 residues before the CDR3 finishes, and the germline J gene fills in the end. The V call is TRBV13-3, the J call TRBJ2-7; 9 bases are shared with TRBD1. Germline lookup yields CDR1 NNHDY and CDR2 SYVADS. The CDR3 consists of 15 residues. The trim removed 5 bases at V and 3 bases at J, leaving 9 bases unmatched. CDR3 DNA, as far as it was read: TGTGCCAGCAGGCCCCCCGGGACAGGGTACTAT. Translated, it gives CASRPPGTGYY. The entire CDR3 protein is CASRPPGTGYYEQYF.

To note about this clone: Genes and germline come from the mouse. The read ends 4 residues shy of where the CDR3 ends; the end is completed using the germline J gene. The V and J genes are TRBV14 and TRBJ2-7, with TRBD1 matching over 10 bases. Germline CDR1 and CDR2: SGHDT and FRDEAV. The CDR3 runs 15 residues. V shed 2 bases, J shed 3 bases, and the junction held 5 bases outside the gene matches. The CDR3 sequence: CASSFSGQGDYEQYF. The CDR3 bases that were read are TGTGCCAGCAGTTTTTCCGGACAGGGGGACTAT.

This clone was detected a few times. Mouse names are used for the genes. The DNA read from the CDR3 is TGCACCTGCAGAGGGACAGACATTTCCAACGAA. It codes for CTCRGTDISNE. The complete CDR3 sequence is CTCRGTDISNERLFF. This chain connects TRBV1 to TRBJ1-4, with TRBD1 matching over 7 bases. The read falls 4 residues short of the CDR3 end, and the missing part is taken from the germline J gene. Germline CDR1 NSQYPW, CDR2 LRSPGD (reference sequence). J gave up 0 bases and V 6 bases, and 4 bases lay outside the gene matches. This CDR3 spans 15 amino acids.

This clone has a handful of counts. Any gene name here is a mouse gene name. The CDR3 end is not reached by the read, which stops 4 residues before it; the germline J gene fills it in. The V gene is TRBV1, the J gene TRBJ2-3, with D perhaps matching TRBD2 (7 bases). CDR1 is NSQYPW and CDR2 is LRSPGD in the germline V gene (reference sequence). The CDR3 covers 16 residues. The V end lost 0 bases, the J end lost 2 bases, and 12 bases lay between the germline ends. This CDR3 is CTCSADWGAFAETLYF. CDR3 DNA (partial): TGCACCTGCAGTGCAGATTGGGGGGCGTTTGCAGAA.

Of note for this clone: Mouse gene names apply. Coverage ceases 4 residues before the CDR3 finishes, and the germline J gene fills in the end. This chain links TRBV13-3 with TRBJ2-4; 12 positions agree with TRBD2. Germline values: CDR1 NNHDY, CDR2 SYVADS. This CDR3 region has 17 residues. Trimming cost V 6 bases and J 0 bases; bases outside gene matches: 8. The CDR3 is CASTERGLGGSQNTLYF. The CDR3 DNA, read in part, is TGTGCCAGCACCGAAAGGGGACTGGGGGGTAGTCAAAAC.

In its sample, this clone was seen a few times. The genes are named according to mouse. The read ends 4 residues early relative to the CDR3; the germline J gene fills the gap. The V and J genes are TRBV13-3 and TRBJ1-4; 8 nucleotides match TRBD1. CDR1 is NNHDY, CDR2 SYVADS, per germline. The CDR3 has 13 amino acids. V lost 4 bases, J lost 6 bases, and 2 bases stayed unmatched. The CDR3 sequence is CASSPRGHERLFF. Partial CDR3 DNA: TGTGCCAGCAGTCCCAGGGGGCACGAA. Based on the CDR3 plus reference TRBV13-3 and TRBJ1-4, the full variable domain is EAAVTQSPRSKVAVTGGKVTLSCHQTNNHDYMYWYRQDTGHGLRLIHYSYVADSTEKGDIPDGYKASRPSQENFSLILELASLSQTAVYFCASSPRGHERLFFGHGTKLSVL.

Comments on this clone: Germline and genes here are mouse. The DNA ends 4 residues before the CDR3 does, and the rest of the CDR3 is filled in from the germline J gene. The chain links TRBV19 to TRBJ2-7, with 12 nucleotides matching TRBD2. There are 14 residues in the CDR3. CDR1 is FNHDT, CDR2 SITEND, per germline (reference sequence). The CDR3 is CASSRGTGGYEQYF. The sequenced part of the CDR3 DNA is TGTGCCAGCAGTCGTGGGACTGGGGGGTAT.

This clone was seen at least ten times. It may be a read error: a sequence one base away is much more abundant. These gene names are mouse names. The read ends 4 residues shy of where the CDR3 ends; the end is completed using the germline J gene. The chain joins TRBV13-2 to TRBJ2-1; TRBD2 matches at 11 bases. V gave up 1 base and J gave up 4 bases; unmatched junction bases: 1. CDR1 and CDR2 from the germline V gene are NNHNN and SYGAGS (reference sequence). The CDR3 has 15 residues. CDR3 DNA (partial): TGTGCCAGCGGTGATCGGGACTGGGGGTATGCT. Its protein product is CASGDRDWGYA. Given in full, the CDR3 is CASGDRDWGYAEQFF.

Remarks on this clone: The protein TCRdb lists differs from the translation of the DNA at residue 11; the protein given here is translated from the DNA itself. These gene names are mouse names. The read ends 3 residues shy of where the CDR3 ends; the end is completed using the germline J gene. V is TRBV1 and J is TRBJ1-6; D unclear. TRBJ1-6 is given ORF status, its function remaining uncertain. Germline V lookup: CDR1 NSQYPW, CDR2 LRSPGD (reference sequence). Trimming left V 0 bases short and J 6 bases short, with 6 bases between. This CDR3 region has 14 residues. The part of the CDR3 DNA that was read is TGCACCTGCAGTGCAGATCAGAGTAATTCGCCC. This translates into CTCSADQSNSP. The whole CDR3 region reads CTCSADQSNSPLYF.

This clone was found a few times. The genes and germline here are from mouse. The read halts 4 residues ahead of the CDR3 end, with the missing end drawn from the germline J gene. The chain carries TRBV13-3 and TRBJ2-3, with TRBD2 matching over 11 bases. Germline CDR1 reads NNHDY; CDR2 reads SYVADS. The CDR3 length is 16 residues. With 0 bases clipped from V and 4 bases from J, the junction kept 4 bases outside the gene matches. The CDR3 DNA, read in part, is TGTGCCAGCAGTGATGGGGGACTGGGGGTATCAGAA. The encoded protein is CASSDGGLGVSE. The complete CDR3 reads CASSDGGLGVSETLYF.

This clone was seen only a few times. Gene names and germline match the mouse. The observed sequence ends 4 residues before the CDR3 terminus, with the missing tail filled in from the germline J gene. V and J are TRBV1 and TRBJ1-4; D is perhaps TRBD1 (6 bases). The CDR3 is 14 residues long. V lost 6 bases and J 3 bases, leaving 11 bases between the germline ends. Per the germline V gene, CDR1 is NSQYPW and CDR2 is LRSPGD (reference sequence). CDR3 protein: CTCSARDTNERLFF. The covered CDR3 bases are TGCACCTGCAGCGCTAGGGACACCAACGAA. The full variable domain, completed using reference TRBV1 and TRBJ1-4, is VTLLEQNPRWRLVPRGQAVNLRCILKNSQYPWMSWYQQDLQKQLQWLFTLRSPGDKEVKSLPGADYLATRVTDTELRLQVANMSQGRTLYCTCSARDTNERLFFGHGTKLSVL.

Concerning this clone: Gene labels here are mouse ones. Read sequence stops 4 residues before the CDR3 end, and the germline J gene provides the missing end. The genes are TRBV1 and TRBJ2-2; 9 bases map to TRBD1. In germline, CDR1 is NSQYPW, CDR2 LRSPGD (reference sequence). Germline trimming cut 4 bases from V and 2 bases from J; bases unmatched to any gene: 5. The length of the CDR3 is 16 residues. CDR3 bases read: TGCACCTGCAGTGGGACAGGGGTTGTTAACACCGGG. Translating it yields CTCSGTGVVNTG. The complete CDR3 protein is CTCSGTGVVNTGQLYF.

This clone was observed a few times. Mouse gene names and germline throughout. CDR3: CTCSPGTGGGTEVFF. The DNA read from the CDR3 is TGCACCTGCAGTCCCGGGACAGGAGGGGGCACA. The rearrangement joins TRBV1 to TRBJ1-1, with 8 bases aligning to TRBD1. With the read ending 4 residues before the CDR3 end, the germline J gene is used to fill in that end. The CDR3 is 15 residues long. V lost 5 bases to trimming and J lost 4 bases; unmatched junction nucleotides: 9. CDR1 NSQYPW and CDR2 LRSPGD come from the germline V gene (reference sequence).

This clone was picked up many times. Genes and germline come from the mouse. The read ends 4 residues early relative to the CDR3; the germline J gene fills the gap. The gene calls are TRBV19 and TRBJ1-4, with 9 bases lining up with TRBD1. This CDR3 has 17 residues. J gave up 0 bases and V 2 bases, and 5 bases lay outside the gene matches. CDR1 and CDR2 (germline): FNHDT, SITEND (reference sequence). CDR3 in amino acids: CASSIPGQGISNERLFF. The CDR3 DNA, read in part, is TGTGCCAGCAGTATTCCCGGACAGGGGATTTCCAACGAA.

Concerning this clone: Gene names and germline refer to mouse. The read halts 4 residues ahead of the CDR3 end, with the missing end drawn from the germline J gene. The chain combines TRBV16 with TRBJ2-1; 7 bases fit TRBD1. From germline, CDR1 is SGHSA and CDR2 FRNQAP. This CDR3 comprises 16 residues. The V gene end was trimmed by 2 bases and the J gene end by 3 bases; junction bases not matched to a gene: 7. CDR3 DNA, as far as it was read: TGTGCAAGCAGCTTACCACCGGGACAGATCTATGCT. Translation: CASSLPPGQIYA. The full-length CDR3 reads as CASSLPPGQIYAEQFF.

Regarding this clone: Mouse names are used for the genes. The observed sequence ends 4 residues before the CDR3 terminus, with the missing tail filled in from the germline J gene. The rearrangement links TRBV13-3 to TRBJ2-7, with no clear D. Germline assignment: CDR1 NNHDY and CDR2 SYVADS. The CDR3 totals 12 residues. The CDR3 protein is CASTSQKYEQYF. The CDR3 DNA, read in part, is TGTGCCAGCACTTCACAAAAATAT.

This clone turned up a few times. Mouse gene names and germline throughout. The CDR3 bases that were read are TGCACCTGCAGTGAAGACTGGGGGGGGACTAGTGCAGAA. Its translation is CTCSEDWGGTSAE. The full CDR3 protein reads CTCSEDWGGTSAETLYF. The chain recombines TRBV1 with TRBJ2-3; 11 nucleotides match TRBD2. The observed sequence ends 4 residues before the CDR3 terminus, with the missing tail filled in from the germline J gene. Germline CDR1 and CDR2: NSQYPW and LRSPGD (reference sequence). V lost 4 bases and J lost 0; bases outside the gene matches: 6. There are 17 residues in the CDR3.

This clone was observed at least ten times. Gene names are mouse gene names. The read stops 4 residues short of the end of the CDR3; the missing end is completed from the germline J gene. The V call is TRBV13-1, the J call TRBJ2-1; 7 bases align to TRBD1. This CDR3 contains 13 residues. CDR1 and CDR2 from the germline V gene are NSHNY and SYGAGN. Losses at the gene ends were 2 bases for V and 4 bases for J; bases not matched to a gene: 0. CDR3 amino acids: CASSEDRYAEQFF. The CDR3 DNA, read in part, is TGTGCCAGCAGTGAGGACAGGTATGCT.

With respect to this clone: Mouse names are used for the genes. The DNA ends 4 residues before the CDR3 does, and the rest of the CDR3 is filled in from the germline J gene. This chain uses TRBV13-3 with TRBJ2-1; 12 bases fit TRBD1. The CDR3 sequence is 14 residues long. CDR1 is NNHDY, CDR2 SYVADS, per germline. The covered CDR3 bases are TGTGCCAGCAGGGGACAGGGGGCGCCGGCT. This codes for CASRGQGAPA. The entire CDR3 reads CASRGQGAPAEQFF.

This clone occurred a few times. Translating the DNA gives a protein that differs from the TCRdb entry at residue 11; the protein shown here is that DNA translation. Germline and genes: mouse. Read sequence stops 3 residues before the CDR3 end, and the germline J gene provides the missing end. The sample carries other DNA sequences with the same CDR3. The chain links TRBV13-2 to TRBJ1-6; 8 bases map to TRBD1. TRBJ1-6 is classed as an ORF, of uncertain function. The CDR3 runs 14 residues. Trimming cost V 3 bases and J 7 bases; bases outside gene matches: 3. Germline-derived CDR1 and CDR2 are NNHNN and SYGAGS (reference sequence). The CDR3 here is CASGGTGRNSPLYF. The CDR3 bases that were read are TGTGCCAGCGGTGGGACAGGGCGGAATTCGCCC.